This record looks at one T cell receptor beta chain sequence and its context. The antigen it binds to is not known. Base-call qualities are not available, and no considerably larger clone is one nucleotide away. The CDR3 holds 15 amino acids from the cysteine to the phenylalanine. Of all the DNA, just the CDR3 is kept, 45 bases in frame from base 1. CDR1 SGHDT and CDR2 YYEEEE were looked up in the germline V gene. V lost 3 bases and J lost 4 bases, and the count of bases not matched to a germline gene is 7. The entry originates in a study of T cells in Graves' hyperthyroidism and ophthalmopathy (dated by TCRdb to about 2019). Turning to the overall study: A discovery cohort of roughly 100 patients, roughly 43 with Graves' ophthalmopathy and fewer than 65 with stable Graves' hyperthyroidism, was used to find distinguishing TCR V-J signatures. Prospective prediction of ophthalmopathy was tested in an independent validation cohort of 18 to 20 hyperthyroidism patients and some 17 patients who later progressed to ophthalmopathy. The roughly 100 discovery patients were randomly split 7:3 into training and test sets. The study also compared thyroid tissue and blood T-cell repertoires from five or six Graves' hyperthyroidism patients. After blood sampling, hyperthyroidism patients were treated with methimazole at a starting dose of 30 mg daily, and ophthalmopathy patients were treated with high-dose intravenous methylprednisolone. TCR Vbeta CDR3 sequencing of 135 peripheral blood samples (under 45 ophthalmopathy, over 70 hyperthyroidism and roughly 17 progressor patients) is reported in the paper.

The study excluded patients with uncontrolled infections, other autoimmune diseases, pregnancy or lactation. Diagnoses were established on the basis of clinical symptoms, serum thyroxine and TRAb, thyroid ultrasound, and orbital computed tomography. Trizol reagent was used to extract total RNA, and RNA quality was then checked on an Agilent 2100 Bioanalyzer. Results and caveats for the whole study, not just this receptor: In validation, the model predicted progression to ophthalmopathy with just under 71% sensitivity and less than 75% specificity, a median of around six months before onset. Most expanded thyroid clonotypes (frequency above 0.001) were also detected in blood, suggesting blood repertoires may reflect thyroid immune responses. In cross-validation, a model built on a 13 V-J signature told ophthalmopathy apart from stable hyperthyroidism with approximately 91% sensitivity and about 81% specificity, and in testing the same model reached 80%/75%. No statistical method was used to set the sample size in advance, and investigators knew the group allocation.

The TCR beta CDR3 regions were amplified from RNA transcripts. The TCR CDR3 was subjected to a first round of RT-PCR using the HTBI primer set and the Qiagen OneStep RT-PCR kit. Libraries were constructed in a second round of multiplex PCR, after which size selection and purification were performed. The libraries were sequenced on an Illumina HiSeq2000 using paired-end 100 bp reads. On the authors' methods: SOAPnuke was used to process the raw data, removing reads that contained adapters or uncalled bases, had a mean Phred below 15, or lacked an exact match to the constant primer or identifier. COPE v1.2.5 was used to merge the high-quality paired reads, and each unique nucleotide sequence was defined as a clonotype. MiTCR v1.1 was used to align the clonotypes against IMGT TRBV, TRBD and TRBJ reference segments. Analysis was restricted to V-J combinations with a frequency above 0.0001, which covered roughly 99% of repertoires. A TCS score was defined as the ratio of F50 (clonal expansion) to E x V (chaos), with BLOSUM62-based TCRdist applied between CDR3 peptides within each V-J. Welch's t-statistics and random forest reduced some 510 V-J features to about 13, which were used in a naive Bayes classifier (R e1071). Thyroid-blood repertoire similarity was quantified with the Morisita-Horn index. TCRdb ran its own pipeline on the public reads, namely fastp trimming at Q25 and MiXCR clone calling, and kept in-frame beta chains. Rows merge per CDR3 protein into single entries with the most common DNA and genes. The V and J calls shown here were made by TCRdb, not taken from the authors' results. This sample lists approximately 640,000 distinct CDR3 sequences; 45% were detected once. Clones ranked in the top ten supply 6.5% to 9% of the sample.

This receptor was identified in an adult man with Graves' disease, either hyperthyroidism or ophthalmopathy (not recorded which). Sample: peripheral blood or thyroid tissue (not recorded which). The chain uses TRBV5-6 and TRBJ2-5, with 9 central nucleotides matching TRBD1. The sequence in DNA is TGTGCCAGCAGCTATTACAGGGGGCGCGGAGAGACCCAGTACTTC. Protein translation: CASSYYRGRGETQYF. The CDR3 plus the reference TRBV5-6 and TRBJ2-5 genes for the other parts give the full variable domain: DAGVTQSPTHLIKTRGQQVTLRCSPKSGHDTVSWYQQALGQGPQFIFQYYEEEERQRGNFPDRFSGHQFPNYSSELNVNALLLGDSALYLCASSYYRGRGETQYFGPGTRLLVL.